The clone carrying this T cell receptor beta chain was observed at least ten times. What it binds is unknown. The J segment lost 9 bases and the V segment lost 7 bases, leaving 6 bases of the junction unmatched. The germline gives CDR1 MNHEY, CDR2 SVGEGT. This CDR3 region has 12 residues. The sample comes from a study of T cells after yellow fever vaccination. In the study overall: Fractions of limited cellularity were prepared by means of SMART-Seq v4 Ultra Low Input.

The study, taken as a whole, reports: Detected again after the booster were most primary-vaccination clones, at approximately 96% CD4 and approximately 87% CD8. Weaker, the secondary response had a peak occurring faster, on day 5 versus 15.

UMIs and a universal primer site were added when TCR cDNA was made by 5'RACE template switching. Using its own MiXCR run on the 5' RACE reads, TCRdb lists one record per CDR3 protein. The top ten hold roughly a quarter of the sample, which has 310,000 or so distinct CDR3 sequences, around 3.9% seen once. The receptor's source is a man in his late teens or twenties who received the YFV17D yellow fever vaccine. The sequencing here drew on PBMCs, taken on the day of the yellow fever booster vaccination. This chain connects TRBV6-2 or TRBV6-3 to TRBJ2-1, with 7 bases identical to TRBD1. The DNA of the CDR3 is TGTGCCAGCACCCAAAACAGGGGTGAGCAGTTCTTC. Encoded protein: CASTQNRGEQFF.